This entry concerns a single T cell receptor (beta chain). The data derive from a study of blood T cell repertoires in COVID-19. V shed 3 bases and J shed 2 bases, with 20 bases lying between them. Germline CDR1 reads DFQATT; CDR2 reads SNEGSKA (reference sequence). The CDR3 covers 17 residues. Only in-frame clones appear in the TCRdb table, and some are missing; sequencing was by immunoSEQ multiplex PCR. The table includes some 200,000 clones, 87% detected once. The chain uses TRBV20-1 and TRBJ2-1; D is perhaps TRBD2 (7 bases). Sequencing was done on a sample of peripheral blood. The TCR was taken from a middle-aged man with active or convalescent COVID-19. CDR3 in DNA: TGCAGTGCTAGTTCCGCGGGGGCGGCCAGGACCTACAATGAGCAGTTCTTC. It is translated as CSASSAGAARTYNEQFF.